The clone carrying this TCR beta chain was observed at least ten times. What it binds is not known. TCRdb redid the calling of the 5' RACE reads with MiXCR, one entry per CDR3 protein. The sample lists around 250,000 distinct CDR3 sequences, about 10% seen once, with 6% to 8% in the top ten. The data derive from a study of CD8 T cells in ankylosing spondylitis. Whole-study results and caveats: Ankylosing spondylitis blood appeared to be characterized by a TCR beta motif of eight highly homologous variants.

This TCR came from a male donor with ankylosing spondylitis or in good health (not recorded which). Specimen: blood, either unsorted or a sorted T cell fraction (not recorded which).

CDR3 sequence (DNA): TGCAGTGCTAGAGTGTTAGGTAGCGGAGGGGACAATGAGCAGTTCTTC. Translation: CSARVLGSGGDNEQFF. The chain has TRBV20-1 and TRBJ2-1; D is possibly TRBD2 (6 bases). V lost 1 base, J lost 5 bases, and 18 bases lay in between. Germline V CDR1 and CDR2: DFQATT, SNEGSKA (reference sequence). The CDR3 length is 16 residues.